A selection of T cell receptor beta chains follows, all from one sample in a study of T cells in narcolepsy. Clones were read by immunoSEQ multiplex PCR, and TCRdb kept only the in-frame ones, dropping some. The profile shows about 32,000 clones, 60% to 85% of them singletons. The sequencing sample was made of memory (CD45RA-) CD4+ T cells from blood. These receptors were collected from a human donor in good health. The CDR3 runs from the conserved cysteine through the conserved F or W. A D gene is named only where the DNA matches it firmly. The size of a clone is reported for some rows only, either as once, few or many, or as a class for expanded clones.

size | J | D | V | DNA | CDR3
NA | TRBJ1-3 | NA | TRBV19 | TGTGCCAGTAGTCCAGAGCACCGCTCTGGAAACACCATATATTTT | CASSPEHRSGNTIYF
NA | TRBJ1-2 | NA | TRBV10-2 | TGCGCCAGCAGTGTTGGACCTGGCGGCGGCTACACCTTC | CASSVGPGGGYTF
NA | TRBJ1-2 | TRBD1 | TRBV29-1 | TGCAGCGTTGAACAGGGGGCGGACTATGGCTACACCTTC | CSVEQGADYGYTF
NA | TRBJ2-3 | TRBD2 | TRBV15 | TGTGCCACCAGCAGAGCGGGAAGACTAGCCGGAGATACGCAGTATTTT | CATSRAGRLAGDTQYF
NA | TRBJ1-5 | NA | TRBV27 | TGTGCCAGCGGCTCCAGGGTGGGTGATCAGCCCCAGCATTTT | CASGSRVGDQPQHF
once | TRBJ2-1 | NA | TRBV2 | TGTGCCAGCAGTGGGCGGCTTGACTCCTACAATGAGCAGTTCTTC | CASSGRLDSYNEQFF
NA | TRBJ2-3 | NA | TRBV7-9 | TGTGCCAGCAGGCTAGCATCGATCACAGATACGCAGTATTTT | CASRLASITDTQYF
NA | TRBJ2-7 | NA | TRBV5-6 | TGTGCCAGCAGCCGGGACACACAGTACGAGCAGTACTTC | CASSRDTQYEQYF
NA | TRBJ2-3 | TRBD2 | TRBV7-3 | TGTGCCAGCAGCTTAAGTATGGCGGGAGGGCCAGATACGCAGTATTTT | CASSLSMAGGPDTQYF
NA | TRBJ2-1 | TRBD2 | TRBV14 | TGTGCCAGCAGCCAAGGGGTTAGCGGGAGAGTATATGAGCAGTTCTTC | CASSQGVSGRVYEQFF
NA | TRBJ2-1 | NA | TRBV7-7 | TGTGCCAGCGGGCGAGGGGACTACAATGAGCAGTTCTTC | CASGRGDYNEQFF
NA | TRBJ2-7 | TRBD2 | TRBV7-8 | TGTGCCAGCGGATCGCTAGCGGTTGAGGGCGAGCAGTACTTC | CASGSLAVEGEQYF
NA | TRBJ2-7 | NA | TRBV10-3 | TGTGCCACACTTGAGGACCGAAGGCGCTACGAGCAGTACTTC | CATLEDRRRYEQYF
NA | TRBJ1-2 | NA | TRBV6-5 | TGTGCCAGCACTGGCACTTGGGGCTACACCTTC | CASTGTWGYTF
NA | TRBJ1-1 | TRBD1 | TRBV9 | TGTGCCAGCAGCGTAACCGACAGGGCTGAAGCTTTCTTT | CASSVTDRAEAFF
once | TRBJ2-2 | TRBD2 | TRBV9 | TGTGCCAGCAGCGTAGTGACTAGCGGTAGGGTCGGGGAGCTGTTTTTT | CASSVVTSGRVGELFF
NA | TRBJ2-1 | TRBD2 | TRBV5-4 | TGTGCCAGCAGCCTAGGACTAGCGGGAGTAAGGGCTGACAATGAGCAGTTCTTC | CASSLGLAGVRADNEQFF
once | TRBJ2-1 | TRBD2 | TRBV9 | TGTGCCAGCAGAAGGACTAGCGGGAGTGCTGAGCAGTTCTTC | CASRRTSGSAEQFF
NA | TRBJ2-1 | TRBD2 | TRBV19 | TGTGCCAGTAGTGAGGGGACTAGCGGGAGAAATGAGCAGTTCTTC | CASSEGTSGRNEQFF
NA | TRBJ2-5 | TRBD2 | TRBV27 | TGTGCCAGCAGTTTCCGGCGGGAGGGTCGGGAGACCCAGTACTTC | CASSFRREGRETQYF
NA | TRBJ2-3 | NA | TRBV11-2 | TGTGCCAGCAGCTTTGCTGGGACGGGGGTCACAGATACGCAGTATTTT | CASSFAGTGVTDTQYF
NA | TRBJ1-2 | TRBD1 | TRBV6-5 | TGTGCCAGCAGTTCTCTTAGGACAGGGGATTATGGCTACACCTTC | CASSSLRTGDYGYTF
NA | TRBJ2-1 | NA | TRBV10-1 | TGCGCCAGCAGTGAGTCTCCCTACAATGAGCAGTTCTTC | CASSESPYNEQFF
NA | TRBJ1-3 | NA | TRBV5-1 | TGCGCCAGCAGCGAAGGGAGCTCTGGAAACACCATATATTTT | CASSEGSSGNTIYF
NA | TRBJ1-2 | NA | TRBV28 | TGTGCCAGCAGGCCCCAACAGGGAGCTAACTATGGCTACACCTTC | CASRPQQGANYGYTF
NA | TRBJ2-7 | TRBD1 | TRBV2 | TGTGCCAGCAGGTTGACAGGGGGCGAGCAGTACTTC | CASRLTGGEQYF
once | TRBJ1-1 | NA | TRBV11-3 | TGTGCCAGCAGTTTCCACCGCACTGAAGCTTTCTTT | CASSFHRTEAFF
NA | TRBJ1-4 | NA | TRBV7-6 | TGTGCCAGCAGCTTACGGGCGACTAATGAAAAACTGTTTTTT | CASSLRATNEKLFF
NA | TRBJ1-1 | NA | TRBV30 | TGTGCCTGGAGTGAAGGGGGAGGCACTGAAGCTTTCTTT | CAWSEGGGTEAFF
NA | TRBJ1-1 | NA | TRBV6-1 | TGTGCCAGCAGTTCGATCGGGACGAAGAACACTGAAGCTTTCTTT | CASSSIGTKNTEAFF
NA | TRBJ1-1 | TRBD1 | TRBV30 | TGTGCCTGGAAGGTGGGACAGGTGCCGAACACTGAAGCTTTCTTT | CAWKVGQVPNTEAFF
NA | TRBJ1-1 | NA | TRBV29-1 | TGCAGCGTCTTAGGGACGGGGAACACTGAAGCTTTCTTT | CSVLGTGNTEAFF
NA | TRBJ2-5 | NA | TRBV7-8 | TGTGCCAGCAGCTTAAACGCCGGGGCTGTTAAAGAGACCCAGTACTTC | CASSLNAGAVKETQYF
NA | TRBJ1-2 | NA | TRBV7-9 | TGTGCCAGCAGCTTATATTCGAGTGGCTACACCTTC | CASSLYSSGYTF
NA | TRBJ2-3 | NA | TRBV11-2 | TGTGCCAGCAGGTCCATGGGGGCGGGGGCAGATACGCAGTATTTT | CASRSMGAGADTQYF
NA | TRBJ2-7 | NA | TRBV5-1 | TGCGCCAGCAGCTACCAGTCGGCGTACGAGCAGTACTTC | CASSYQSAYEQYF
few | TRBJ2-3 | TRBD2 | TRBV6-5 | TGTGCCAGCAGTCAGACTAGCGGGACAACAGATACGCAGTATTTT | CASSQTSGTTDTQYF
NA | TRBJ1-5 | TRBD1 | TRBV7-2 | TGTGCCAGCAGCCCTACAGGGGGCAATCAGCCCCAGCATTTT | CASSPTGGNQPQHF
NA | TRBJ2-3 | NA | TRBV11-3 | TGTGCCAGCAGCTTATGGCTAGCGGGACAGGCAGACACAGATACGCAGTATTTT | CASSLWLAGQADTDTQYF
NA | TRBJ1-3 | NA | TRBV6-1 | TGTGCCAGCAGTGAAGGTAGGAGGAACACCATATATTTT | CASSEGRRNTIYF
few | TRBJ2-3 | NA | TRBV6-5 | TGTGCCACCACGCGGGACGGCACAGATACGCAGTATTTT | CATTRDGTDTQYF
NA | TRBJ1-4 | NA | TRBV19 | TGTGCCAGTAGTATTATGACCCCGGGACCGGAGGAAAAACTGTTTTTT | CASSIMTPGPEEKLFF
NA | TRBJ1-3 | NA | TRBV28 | TGTGCCAGCAGTTTGCGACCGAGCTCTGGAAACACCATATATTTT | CASSLRPSSGNTIYF
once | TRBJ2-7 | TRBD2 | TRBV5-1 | TGCGCCAGCAGCTTGTTAGCGGGAGGAAACTACGAGCAGTACTTC | CASSLLAGGNYEQYF
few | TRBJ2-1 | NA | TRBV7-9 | TGTGCCAGCAGCAGCCATAGTGAGCAGTTCTTC | CASSSHSEQFF
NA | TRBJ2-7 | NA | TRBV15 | TGTGCCACCGGAAAGGGTGTGGGGCAGGGAGGCTACGAGCAGTACTTC | CATGKGVGQGGYEQYF
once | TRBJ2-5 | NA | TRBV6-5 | TGTGCCAGCAGTGTGCAACAGACCCAGTACTTC | CASSVQQTQYF
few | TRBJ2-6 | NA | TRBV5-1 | TGCGCCAGCAGCTTGGAGTCGAGGGCTGGGGCCAACGTCCTGACTTTC | CASSLESRAGANVLTF
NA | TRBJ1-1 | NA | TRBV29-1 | TGCAGCGTTCGGCACAGGCTGGGAAACACTGAAGCTTTCTTT | CSVRHRLGNTEAFF
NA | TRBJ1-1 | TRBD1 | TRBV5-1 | TGCGCCAGCGAAGTCGGGACAGGCTTAAAGGGTGCTTTCTTT | CASEVGTGLKGAFF
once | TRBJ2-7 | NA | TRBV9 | TGTGCCAGCAGCGTAGCGGCAGGCAACTCCTACGAGCAGTACTTC | CASSVAAGNSYEQYF
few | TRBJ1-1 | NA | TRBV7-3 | TGTGCCAGCAGCTTGAGGGGGATCGAGAACACTGAAGCTTTCTTT | CASSLRGIENTEAFF
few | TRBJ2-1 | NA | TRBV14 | TGTGCCAGCAGCCAACTTTTTGAGCAGTTCTTC | CASSQLFEQFF
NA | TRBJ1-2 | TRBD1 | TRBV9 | TGTGCCAGCAGCCCTACGGGACAGGATGTAAAGGGCTACACCTTC | CASSPTGQDVKGYTF
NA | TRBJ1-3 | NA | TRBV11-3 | TGTGCCAGCAGCTTAGGTCTCTCAAGGAACACCATATATTTT | CASSLGLSRNTIYF
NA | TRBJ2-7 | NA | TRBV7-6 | TGTGCCAGCAGCCGCGGGACGGCCCTCTCCTACGAGCAGTACTTC | CASSRGTALSYEQYF
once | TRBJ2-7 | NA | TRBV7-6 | TGTGCCAGCAGCCTACTACAGGGCCACGAGCAGTACTTC | CASSLLQGHEQYF
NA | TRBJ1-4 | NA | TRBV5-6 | TGTGCCAGCAGCTTGGGGGCCCTGGGTAATGAAAAACTGTTTTTT | CASSLGALGNEKLFF
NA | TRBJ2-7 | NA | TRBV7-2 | TGTGCCAGCAGCTTCCTAGACTACGAGCAGTACTTC | CASSFLDYEQYF